Listed here are 15 T cell receptor beta chains from one sample, sequenced in a study of cytomegalovirus exposure and HLA in healthy donors. In the PCR, 60 Vbeta and 13 Jbeta primers were used. Sequenced by immunoSEQ multiplex PCR; TCRdb stores in-frame clones only, minus some. The table includes roughly 110,000 clones, roughly 68% detected once. Sample: PBMCs. The receptors shown here come from a man aged 25-40 years in good health and CMV-seropositive.

Here the CDR3 DNA reads TGTGCCACTAGGACAGGGCTGAACACTGAAGCTTTCTTT. This gives the protein CATRTGLNTEAFF. The V and J genes are TRBV15 and TRBJ1-1, with TRBD1 matching 8 bases. There are 13 residues in the CDR3. Trimming took 9 bases from V and 0 from J; bases not matched to a gene: 3. CDR1 is LNHNV and CDR2 is YYDKDF in the germline V gene (reference sequence).

The chain recombines TRBV6-1 with TRBJ1-2; 9 bases agree with TRBD1. Germline V gene lookup returns CDR1 MNHNS and CDR2 SASEGT. The CDR3 totals 14 residues. The J segment lost 8 bases and the V segment lost 2 bases, leaving 6 bases of the junction unmatched. CDR3 in amino acids: CASSEPTGGRGYTF. Here the CDR3 DNA reads TGTGCCAGCAGTGAACCAACAGGGGGCCGGGGCTACACCTTC.

The chain uses TRBV5-1 and TRBJ1-5; no definite D call. The CDR3 totals 12 residues. The germline V gene encodes CDR1 SGHRS and CDR2 YFSETQ. Trimming stripped 5 bases from V and 5 bases from J, with 8 bases between. The DNA for the CDR3 is TGCGCCAGCAGGGAGCAGTATCAGCCCCAGCATTTT. It specifies CASREQYQPQHF.

On this clone itself: At one boundary the junction diverges from the germline segment, which might be a read error. For the CDR3, the DNA is TGTGCCAGCAGCTTAGCGGGGGACAGGTTGTTT. Translated: CASSLAGDRLF. The chain carries TRBV7-8 and TRBJ1-1; TRBD1 agrees at 8 bases. The CDR3 loop spans 11 amino acids. Germline assignment: CDR1 SGHVS and CDR2 FQNEAQ.

The genes are TRBV19 and TRBJ2-3; possibly TRBD2 for D (7 bases). V lost 7 bases and J 2 bases, leaving 13 bases between the germline ends. The CDR3 runs 14 residues. Germline CDR1 is LNHDA and CDR2 is SQIVND (reference sequence). The CDR3 protein is CASTGGPHTDTQYF. The CDR3 region has the DNA TGTGCCAGTACCGGGGGGCCCCACACAGATACGCAGTATTTT.

The V gene is TRBV18, the J gene TRBJ1-2; D gene uncertain. The CDR3 runs to 12 residues. Germline V gene data show CDR1 as KGHSH and CDR2 as LQKENI. The germline V and J ends were trimmed by 2 bases and 3 bases, with 4 bases remaining between them. This chain's CDR3 is CASSPTDYGYTF. The CDR3 DNA follows: TGTGCCAGCTCACCAACAGACTATGGCTACACCTTC.

The V call is TRBV6-5, the J call TRBJ1-2; 7 positions match TRBD1. V shed 2 bases and J 5 bases; nucleotides not matched to a gene: 8. This CDR3 is built from 15 residues. Germline V gene sequence: CDR1 MNHEY, CDR2 SVGAGI. The CDR3 sequence is CASSYPPGDRYGYTF. The DNA of the CDR3 is TGTGCCAGCAGTTACCCGCCGGGGGACAGATATGGCTACACCTTC.

The chain recombines TRBV6-5 with TRBJ2-7, with 9 positions matching TRBD2. The length of the CDR3 is 14 residues. CDR1 is MNHEY, CDR2 SVGAGI, per germline. Germline trimming cut 3 bases from V and 3 bases from J; bases unmatched to any gene: 3. CDR3 DNA sequence: TGTGCCAGCAGTTATCTAGCGGGGAACTACGAGCAGTACTTC. Amino acids: CASSYLAGNYEQYF.

This rearrangement joins TRBV9 to TRBJ2-3; the match to TRBD2 covers 8 bases. Unmatched junction bases numbered 4, after V lost 0 bases and J lost 4 bases. In germline, CDR1 is SGDLS, CDR2 YYNGEE. The CDR3 is 15 amino acids. CDR3 sequence: CASSVDGRGSDTQYF. CDR3 sequence (DNA): TGTGCCAGCAGCGTAGACGGGAGGGGGTCAGATACGCAGTATTTT.

This chain connects TRBV19 to TRBJ2-2; TRBD2 aligns across 7 bases. CDR3 length: 15 amino acids. With 2 bases clipped from V and 5 bases from J, the junction kept 5 bases outside the gene matches. Germline V gene sequence: CDR1 LNHDA, CDR2 SQIVND (reference sequence). The CDR3 DNA is TGTGCCAGTAGTATATCAGCGGGGAAAACCGGGGAGCTGTTTTTT. Translation: CASSISAGKTGELFF.

The rearrangement links TRBV19 to TRBJ2-5, with D possibly matching TRBD2 (5 bases). The J call could be wrong; TRBJ2-7 is a better fit for the DNA end. This CDR3 is 14 amino acids long. In germline, CDR1 is LNHDA, CDR2 SQIVND (reference sequence). CDR3 in amino acids: CASSKPGISYEQYF. The CDR3, as DNA: TGTGCCAGTAGTAAGCCGGGGATCTCCTACGAGCAGTACTTC.

CDR3 nucleotides: TGCGCCAGCAGCTTGGGCCTTACAGGGGAAGGGAGTGAAAAACTGTTTTTT. This translates into CASSLGLTGEGSEKLFF. The chain links TRBV5-1 to TRBJ1-4, with TRBD1 identical over 7 bases. There are 17 residues in the CDR3. Germline V gene data show CDR1 as SGHRS and CDR2 as YFSETQ. V shed 0 bases, J shed 7 bases, and the junction held 12 bases outside the gene matches.

The chain couples TRBV6-5 to TRBJ2-5; possibly TRBD1 for D (5 bases). Trimming shortened V by 4 bases and J by 2 bases, and 11 bases separated the two germline ends. The CDR3 has 14 residues. Germline-derived CDR1 and CDR2 are MNHEY and SVGAGI. CDR3 DNA sequence: TGTGCCAGCAGTTGGGGCAGCCTACAAGAGACCCAGTACTTC. Translated, it gives CASSWGSLQETQYF.

In this sample, this clone turned up once. Written as DNA, the CDR3 is TGTGCCAGCTCACTGCCGGGGATTGCAATTTCACCCCTCCACTTT. Encoded protein: CASSLPGIAISPLHF. The rearrangement joins TRBV18 to TRBJ1-6; no reliable D call. The V end was cut by 4 bases, the J end by 9 bases, with 16 bases between. The germline CDR1 and CDR2 sequences are KGHSH and LQKENI. The CDR3 consists of 15 residues.

This rearrangement joins TRBV6-5 to TRBJ2-2, with D uncertain. The germline CDR1 and CDR2 sequences are MNHEY and SVGAGI. The CDR3 is 15 residues long. Deletions cut 2 bases from V and 0 bases from J, with 7 bases between. CDR3 nucleotides: TGTGCCAGCAGTTACGGCTCAGCGAACACCGGGGAGCTGTTTTTT. Residues: CASSYGSANTGELFF.